This is a list of T cell receptor beta chains from one sample in a study of blood T cell repertoires in COVID-19. Assay: immunoSEQ multiplex PCR; the TCRdb copy retains only in-frame clones and omits some. The sample holds over 30,000 clones, about 89% seen once. The specimen sequenced was peripheral blood. These receptors originate from a human donor in a cohort sampled during active COVID-19. Both conserved end residues are part of each CDR3. Fields, in order: CDR3 protein, CDR3 DNA, V gene, J gene, D gene, clone size. The D gene is left open where the match is weak. Clone size is not always given. Where it is, it says once, few, many or a class for expanded clones.

cdr3_aa: CASSLTGGLQETQYF
cdr3_nt: TGCGCCAGCAGCTTGACAGGGGGGCTACAAGAGACCCAGTACTTC
v_call: TRBV5-1
j_call: TRBJ2-5
d_call: TRBD1
clone_size: NA

cdr3_aa: CASSPTSGLYNEQFF
cdr3_nt: TGTGCCAGCAGCCCGACTAGCGGGCTGTACAATGAGCAGTTCTTC
v_call: TRBV7-6
j_call: TRBJ2-1
d_call: TRBD2
clone_size: NA

cdr3_aa: CASSYQGSGANVLTF
cdr3_nt: TGTGCCAGCAGTTACCAGGGGTCTGGGGCCAACGTCCTGACTTTC
v_call: TRBV6-5
j_call: TRBJ2-6
d_call: NA
clone_size: NA

cdr3_aa: CTSSLGGEQFF
cdr3_nt: TGCACCAGCAGCCTCGGGGGGGAGCAGTTCTTC
v_call: TRBV1
j_call: TRBJ2-1
d_call: NA
clone_size: NA

cdr3_aa: CASSPAGAEAFF
cdr3_nt: TGTGCCAGCAGTCCGGCTGGAGCTGAAGCTTTCTTT
v_call: TRBV12-3/TRBV12-4
j_call: TRBJ1-1
d_call: NA
clone_size: NA

cdr3_aa: CASSSGTRERAFF
cdr3_nt: TGTGCCAGCAGCAGCGGGACTCGGGAGAGGGCTTTCTTT
v_call: TRBV6-5
j_call: TRBJ1-1
d_call: NA
clone_size: NA

cdr3_aa: CASTPTGANYGYTF
cdr3_nt: TGTGCCAGTACCCCCACCGGAGCTAACTATGGCTACACCTTC
v_call: TRBV19
j_call: TRBJ1-2
d_call: NA
clone_size: NA

cdr3_aa: CASTDNRGATNEKLFF
cdr3_nt: TGTGCCAGCACCGATAACAGGGGAGCAACTAATGAAAAACTGTTTTTT
v_call: TRBV28
j_call: TRBJ1-4
d_call: TRBD1
clone_size: NA

cdr3_aa: CSGGQNYNEQFF
cdr3_nt: TGCAGCGGTGGACAGAACTACAATGAGCAGTTCTTC
v_call: TRBV29-1
j_call: TRBJ2-1
d_call: NA
clone_size: once

cdr3_aa: CASSSRARGWGEDGYTF
cdr3_nt: TGTGCCAGCAGTTCAAGAGCCCGGGGCTGGGGGGAGGATGGCTACACCTTC
v_call: TRBV4-2
j_call: TRBJ1-2
d_call: NA
clone_size: NA

cdr3_aa: CASSEAAGGYGYTF
cdr3_nt: TGTGCCAGCAGTGAAGCGGCAGGGGGTTATGGCTACACCTTC
v_call: TRBV2
j_call: TRBJ1-2
d_call: TRBD1
clone_size: NA

cdr3_aa: CASSYRTSGGQETQYF
cdr3_nt: TGTGCCAGCAGTTACCGTACTAGCGGGGGACAAGAGACCCAGTACTTC
v_call: TRBV6-6
j_call: TRBJ2-5
d_call: TRBD2
clone_size: NA

cdr3_aa: CASSLLKGRYTEAFF
cdr3_nt: TGTGCCAGCAGTTTATTAAAGGGGAGGTACACTGAAGCTTTCTTT
v_call: TRBV27
j_call: TRBJ1-1
d_call: NA
clone_size: NA

cdr3_aa: CASSQQNQDLYGYTF
cdr3_nt: TGTGCCAGCAGCCAGCAAAACCAGGATCTCTATGGCTACACCTTC
v_call: TRBV5-4
j_call: TRBJ1-2
d_call: NA
clone_size: NA

cdr3_aa: CATSDPPGGGSTDTQYF
cdr3_nt: TGTGCCACCAGTGACCCTCCGGGCGGGGGTAGCACAGATACGCAGTATTTT
v_call: TRBV24-1
j_call: TRBJ2-3
d_call: TRBD2
clone_size: NA

cdr3_aa: CASSYWPGNTEAFF
cdr3_nt: TGTGCCAGCAGTTACTGGCCAGGTAACACTGAAGCTTTCTTT
v_call: TRBV6-5
j_call: TRBJ1-1
d_call: NA
clone_size: NA

cdr3_aa: CASSASGDTEAFF
cdr3_nt: TGTGCCAGCAGTGCATCAGGGGACACTGAAGCTTTCTTT
v_call: TRBV2
j_call: TRBJ1-1
d_call: NA
clone_size: once

cdr3_aa: CASSSPGNYGYTF
cdr3_nt: TGTGCCAGTAGTAGTCCGGGGAACTATGGCTACACCTTC
v_call: TRBV19
j_call: TRBJ1-2
d_call: NA
clone_size: NA

cdr3_aa: CASSPDRSITDTQYF
cdr3_nt: TGTGCCAGCAGCCCCGACAGGTCAATCACAGATACGCAGTATTTT
v_call: TRBV3-1/TRBV3-2
j_call: TRBJ2-3
d_call: NA
clone_size: NA

cdr3_aa: CSVSKGQGNTEAFF
cdr3_nt: TGCAGCGTGTCTAAGGGACAGGGGAACACTGAAGCTTTCTTT
v_call: TRBV29-1
j_call: TRBJ1-1
d_call: TRBD1
clone_size: NA

cdr3_aa: CASSHPFGTDYNEQFF
cdr3_nt: TGCGCCAGCAGCCACCCATTCGGGACAGACTACAATGAGCAGTTCTTC
v_call: TRBV4-1
j_call: TRBJ2-1
d_call: TRBD1
clone_size: NA

cdr3_aa: CASSLGVGNEQFF
cdr3_nt: TGTGCTAGCAGCTTAGGAGTTGGTAATGAGCAGTTCTTC
v_call: TRBV7-7
j_call: TRBJ2-1
d_call: NA
clone_size: NA

cdr3_aa: CASSPLAGDPGELFF
cdr3_nt: TGTGCCAGCAGCCCTTTAGCGGGGGACCCCGGGGAGCTGTTTTTT
v_call: TRBV5-8
j_call: TRBJ2-2
d_call: TRBD2
clone_size: once

cdr3_aa: CASSRVWDTQYF
cdr3_nt: TGTGCCAGCAGTCGAGTTTGGGATACGCAGTATTTT
v_call: TRBV28
j_call: TRBJ2-3
d_call: NA
clone_size: NA

cdr3_aa: CASSISQGAIYGYTF
cdr3_nt: TGTGCCAGTAGTATATCCCAGGGGGCAATCTATGGCTACACCTTC
v_call: TRBV19
j_call: TRBJ1-2
d_call: TRBD1
clone_size: once

cdr3_aa: CASSLRPGNEQFF
cdr3_nt: TGTGCCAGCAGTCTACGACCAGGCAATGAGCAGTTCTTC
v_call: TRBV2
j_call: TRBJ2-1
d_call: NA
clone_size: NA

cdr3_aa: CASSETSGGNEQFF
cdr3_nt: TGTGCCAGCTCTGAGACTAGCGGGGGCAATGAGCAGTTCTTC
v_call: TRBV18
j_call: TRBJ2-1
d_call: TRBD2
clone_size: NA

cdr3_aa: CASSQSGIRNEKLFF
cdr3_nt: TGCGCCAGCAGCCAGAGCGGGATACGGAATGAAAAACTGTTTTTT
v_call: TRBV5-1
j_call: TRBJ1-4
d_call: NA
clone_size: NA

cdr3_aa: CASSYGDSSYNEQFF
cdr3_nt: TGTGCCAGCAGTTATGGGGACAGCTCCTACAATGAGCAGTTCTTC
v_call: TRBV6-2/TRBV6-3
j_call: TRBJ2-1
d_call: TRBD1
clone_size: NA

cdr3_aa: CATSDFRPEVKMNTEAFF
cdr3_nt: TGTGCCACCAGTGATTTTAGGCCAGAGGTAAAGATGAACACTGAAGCTTTCTTT
v_call: TRBV24-1
j_call: TRBJ1-1
d_call: NA
clone_size: NA

cdr3_aa: CASSLDGTATEAFF
cdr3_nt: TGTGCCAGCAGCTTAGATGGCACAGCAACTGAAGCTTTCTTT
v_call: TRBV11-3
j_call: TRBJ1-1
d_call: NA
clone_size: NA

cdr3_aa: CASSVDLGGRDSPLHF
cdr3_nt: TGTGCCAGCAGCGTAGACCTCGGGGGGCGGGATTCACCCCTCCACTTT
v_call: TRBV9
j_call: TRBJ1-6
d_call: NA
clone_size: NA